This T cell receptor (beta chain) was obtained from a study of graft-versus-host responses after intestinal transplantation. Assay used: immunoSEQ multiplex PCR; TCRdb lists only in-frame clones, some missing. The data contain 98,000 or so clones, roughly 88% of them singletons. The sample consisted of PBMCs, taken 255 days after intestinal transplant. The receptor was derived from a human patient who received an intestinal transplant, so some T cells may come from the graft donor.

The CDR3 region has the DNA TGTGCCAGCAGTTTACCTTCGGACGGGAACACCGGGGAGCTGTTTTTT. Its translation is CASSLPSDGNTGELFF. The chain is built from TRBV28 and TRBJ2-2; D is unclear. CDR3 length: 16 amino acids. Trimming left V 2 bases short and J 1 base short, with 11 bases between. Germline CDR1 and CDR2: MDHEN and SYDVKM.